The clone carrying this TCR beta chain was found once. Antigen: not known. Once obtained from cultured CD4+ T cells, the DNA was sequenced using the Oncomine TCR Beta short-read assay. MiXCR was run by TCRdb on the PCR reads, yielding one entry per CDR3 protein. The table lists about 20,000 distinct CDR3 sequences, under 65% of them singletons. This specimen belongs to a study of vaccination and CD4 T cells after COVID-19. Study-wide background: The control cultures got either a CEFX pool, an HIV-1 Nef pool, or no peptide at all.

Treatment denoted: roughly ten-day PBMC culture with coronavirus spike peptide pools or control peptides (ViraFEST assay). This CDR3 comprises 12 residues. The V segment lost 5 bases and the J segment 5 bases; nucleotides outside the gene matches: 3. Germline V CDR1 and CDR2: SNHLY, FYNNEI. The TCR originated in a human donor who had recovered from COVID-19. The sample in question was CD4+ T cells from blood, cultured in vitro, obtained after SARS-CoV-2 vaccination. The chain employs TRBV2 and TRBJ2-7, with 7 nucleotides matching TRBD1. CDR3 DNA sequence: TGTGCCAGCAGTACGACAGGGAACGAGCAGTACTTC. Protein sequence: CASSTTGNEQYF.